This T cell receptor (beta chain) was documented in a study of radiotherapy plus CTLA-4 blockade in lung cancer. The wider study: Disease control was achieved by approximately 30% of patients, and objective responses by about 17%.

Trimming took 8 bases from V and 1 from J; bases not matched to a gene: 7. The CDR3 loop spans 14 amino acids. The V gene's germline CDR1 is SGHTS and CDR2 YDEGEE. Overall study findings and caveats: Dynamics of early blood T cell clones, together with interferon-beta, were reportedly the best predictors of response.

A word on this clone: Its target is not known.

Sequencing was performed with immunoSEQ multiplex PCR; in TCRdb, only in-frame clones are kept and a portion is missing. The sample lists 35,000 to 55,000 clones, around 77% occurring once. Ipilimumab CTLA-4 blockade and focal radiation were given to patients with chemo-refractory metastatic non-small-cell lung cancer. This sequence was found in a human donor with non-small cell lung cancer whose response to radiotherapy plus ipilimumab could not be evaluated. The source was peripheral blood, collected from a patient treated with radiotherapy plus ipilimumab. This chain joins TRBV5-8 and TRBJ1-1; 8 bases are shared with TRBD1. In DNA, the CDR3 is TGTGCCAGGTTGACAGGGGTAGGGAACACTGAAGCTTTCTTT. Residues: CARLTGVGNTEAFF.